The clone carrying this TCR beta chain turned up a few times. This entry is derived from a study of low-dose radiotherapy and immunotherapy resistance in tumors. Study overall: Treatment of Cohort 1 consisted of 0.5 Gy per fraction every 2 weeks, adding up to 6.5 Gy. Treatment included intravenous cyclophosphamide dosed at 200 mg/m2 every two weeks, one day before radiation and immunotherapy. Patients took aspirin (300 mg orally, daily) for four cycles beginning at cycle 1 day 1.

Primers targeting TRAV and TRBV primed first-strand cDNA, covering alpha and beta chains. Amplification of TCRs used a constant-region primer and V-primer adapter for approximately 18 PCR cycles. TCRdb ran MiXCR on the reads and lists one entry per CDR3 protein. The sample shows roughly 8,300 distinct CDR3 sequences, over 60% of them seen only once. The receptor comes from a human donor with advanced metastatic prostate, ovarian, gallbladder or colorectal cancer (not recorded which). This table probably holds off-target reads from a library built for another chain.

CDR3 nucleotides: TGTGCCAGCAGCTTAGCGCTGGCTAGCGGGGTTCTATCCTTCGAGGACAATGAGCAGTTCTTC. As protein: CASSLALASGVLSFEDNEQFF. This chain connects TRBV7-2 to TRBJ2-1, with TRBD2 identical over 9 bases. Germline loops: CDR1 SGHTA, CDR2 FQGNSA. This CDR3 contains 21 residues. J lost 5 bases, V lost 0 bases, and 20 bases had no gene match.